This is a list of T cell receptor beta chains from one sample in a study of cytomegalovirus exposure and HLA in healthy donors. Profiling relied on immunoSEQ multiplex PCR, and the TCRdb table lists in-frame clones only, not all of them. The repertoire holds about 160,000 clones, 85% seen once, with 1% in the top ten. Sequenced input: PBMCs. These receptors all come from a boy aged 2 to 10 in good health and CMV-seronegative. The CDR3 runs from the conserved cysteine through the conserved F or W. The D gene is left open where the match is weak. Clone size is stated in some rows and not others, as once, few, many or a class when expanded.

v_gene: TRBV7-8; j_gene: TRBJ2-1; d_gene: TRBD2; abundance: few; CDR3nt: TGTGCCAGCAGCTTAGTTACCGGGACTAAGTACAATGAGCAGTTCTTC; CDR3aa: CASSLVTGTKYNEQFF
v_gene: TRBV19; j_gene: TRBJ1-2; d_gene: NA; abundance: few; CDR3nt: TGTGCCAGTAGTATAGGTGACAGAGCTAACTATGGCTACACCTTC; CDR3aa: CASSIGDRANYGYTF
v_gene: TRBV5-4; j_gene: TRBJ2-3; d_gene: NA; abundance: once; CDR3nt: TGTGCCAGCAGCTTGGCGGGGGCAGATACGCAGTATTTT; CDR3aa: CASSLAGADTQYF
v_gene: TRBV11-2; j_gene: TRBJ2-1; d_gene: NA; abundance: NA; CDR3nt: TGTGCCAGCAGCCCCGACAGTTTCTCCTACAATGAGCAGTTCTTC; CDR3aa: CASSPDSFSYNEQFF
v_gene: TRBV27; j_gene: TRBJ2-1; d_gene: TRBD2; abundance: NA; CDR3nt: TGTGCCAGCAGTACTTGGACTAGCGGGCTTTTTAATGAGCAGTTCTTC; CDR3aa: CASSTWTSGLFNEQFF
v_gene: TRBV5-1; j_gene: TRBJ1-4; d_gene: NA; abundance: NA; CDR3nt: TGCGCCAGCAGCTTGGACACATCAAATGAAAAACTGTTTTTT; CDR3aa: CASSLDTSNEKLFF
v_gene: TRBV30; j_gene: TRBJ2-2; d_gene: TRBD1; abundance: once; CDR3nt: TGTGCCGGAGACAGGGGTAGGACCGGGGAGCTGTTTTTT; CDR3aa: CAGDRGRTGELFF
v_gene: TRBV6-4; j_gene: TRBJ1-2; d_gene: TRBD1; abundance: NA; CDR3nt: TGTGCCAGCAGCGCCACCCCCGGGACAGGGAACTATGGCTACACCTTC; CDR3aa: CASSATPGTGNYGYTF
v_gene: TRBV4-2; j_gene: TRBJ1-1; d_gene: NA; abundance: NA; CDR3nt: TGTGCCAGCAGCCAAGATAAGGGGCGAAAGAACACTGAAGCTTTCTTT; CDR3aa: CASSQDKGRKNTEAFF
v_gene: TRBV6-1; j_gene: TRBJ1-1; d_gene: NA; abundance: NA; CDR3nt: TGTGCCAGCAGTGAAGTGGGGGGAGCTGAAGCTTTCTTT; CDR3aa: CASSEVGGAEAFF
v_gene: TRBV7-9; j_gene: TRBJ2-1; d_gene: TRBD1; abundance: few; CDR3nt: TGTTCCAGCCAGGGGGACAGGGGAGACAATGAGCAGTTCTTC; CDR3aa: CSSQGDRGDNEQFF
v_gene: TRBV11-1; j_gene: TRBJ2-2; d_gene: TRBD2; abundance: NA; CDR3nt: TGTGCCAGCAGCTTCCGACTAGCGGGAGGTACCGGGGAGCTGTTTTTT; CDR3aa: CASSFRLAGGTGELFF
v_gene: TRBV2; j_gene: TRBJ2-5; d_gene: NA; abundance: NA; CDR3nt: TGTGCCAGCAGTGATCTAGCTTTCCAAGAGACCCAGTACTTC; CDR3aa: CASSDLAFQETQYF
v_gene: TRBV4-1; j_gene: TRBJ2-3; d_gene: TRBD1; abundance: once; CDR3nt: TGCGCCAGCAGCCAAGATTTGGTCAGGGGGCGAGATACGCAGTATTTT; CDR3aa: CASSQDLVRGRDTQYF
v_gene: TRBV6-1; j_gene: TRBJ1-1; d_gene: TRBD1; abundance: once; CDR3nt: TGTGCCAGCAGTCTCGGACAGGGGTGGGCCTTT; CDR3aa: CASSLGQGWAF
v_gene: TRBV4-1; j_gene: TRBJ2-7; d_gene: TRBD1; abundance: NA; CDR3nt: TGCGCCAGCAGCCAAGGCCCGGACAGGGCTACCTACGAGCAGTACTTC; CDR3aa: CASSQGPDRATYEQYF
v_gene: TRBV9; j_gene: TRBJ2-1; d_gene: TRBD2; abundance: few; CDR3nt: TGTGCCAGCGGGGGTAGCGGGAGCCACAATGAGCAGTTCTTC; CDR3aa: CASGGSGSHNEQFF
v_gene: TRBV5-4; j_gene: TRBJ1-4; d_gene: NA; abundance: NA; CDR3nt: TGTGCCAGCAGCTATGGACAGCATGCAAATGAAAAACTGTTTTTT; CDR3aa: CASSYGQHANEKLFF
v_gene: TRBV5-1; j_gene: TRBJ1-2; d_gene: TRBD1; abundance: NA; CDR3nt: TGCGCCAGCAGCCCGACAGGGGGGGCCTATGGCTACACCTTC; CDR3aa: CASSPTGGAYGYTF
v_gene: TRBV5-6; j_gene: TRBJ1-4; d_gene: NA; abundance: NA; CDR3nt: TGTGCCAGCAGCTTGGCCGGCGGGGAAAAACTGTTTTTT; CDR3aa: CASSLAGGEKLFF
v_gene: TRBV15; j_gene: TRBJ2-2; d_gene: NA; abundance: once; CDR3nt: TGTGCCACCAGCAGAGTCTCCGGTCCGTCTAACACCGGGGAGCTGTTTTTT; CDR3aa: CATSRVSGPSNTGELFF
v_gene: TRBV27; j_gene: TRBJ1-3; d_gene: TRBD1; abundance: NA; CDR3nt: TGTGCCAGCAGTTTTCAGGGGGCTGGAAACACCATATATTTT; CDR3aa: CASSFQGAGNTIYF
v_gene: TRBV6-1; j_gene: TRBJ2-1; d_gene: TRBD1; abundance: NA; CDR3nt: TGTGCCAGCATTGTATACAGGGGGATTTGGGATGAGCAGTTCTTC; CDR3aa: CASIVYRGIWDEQFF
v_gene: TRBV2; j_gene: TRBJ1-5; d_gene: NA; abundance: NA; CDR3nt: TGTGCCAGCAGCGCGGCGGGCCAGCCCCAGCATTTT; CDR3aa: CASSAAGQPQHF
v_gene: TRBV20-1; j_gene: TRBJ2-5; d_gene: NA; abundance: NA; CDR3nt: TGCAGTGCTAGGGGGAGTGAGACCCAGTACTTC; CDR3aa: CSARGSETQYF
v_gene: TRBV11-3; j_gene: TRBJ2-2; d_gene: NA; abundance: once; CDR3nt: TGTGCCAGCTCGGGCAGGGGGAACACCGGGGAGCTGTTTTTT; CDR3aa: CASSGRGNTGELFF
v_gene: TRBV29-1; j_gene: TRBJ1-2; d_gene: TRBD1; abundance: few; CDR3nt: TGCAGCGGCCTTACGACAGGGGACTATGGCTACACCTTC; CDR3aa: CSGLTTGDYGYTF
v_gene: TRBV28; j_gene: TRBJ1-5; d_gene: NA; abundance: NA; CDR3nt: TGTGCCAGCAGTCTTTATAGCAATCAGCCCCAGCATTTT; CDR3aa: CASSLYSNQPQHF
v_gene: TRBV30; j_gene: TRBJ2-7; d_gene: NA; abundance: NA; CDR3nt: TGTGCCTGGACTACAGGGCCCTACGAGCAGTACTTC; CDR3aa: CAWTTGPYEQYF
v_gene: TRBV5-6; j_gene: TRBJ2-3; d_gene: NA; abundance: NA; CDR3nt: TGTGCCAGCAGCGCCACAGATACACAGTATTTT; CDR3aa: CASSATDTQYF